A single sample gave rise to the 19 T cell receptor beta chains below, sequenced in a study of blood T cell repertoires in COVID-19. TCRdb's copy holds only in-frame clones and misses some; the assay was immunoSEQ multiplex PCR. Of about 43,000 clones in the sample, about 79% were seen once. Input material: peripheral blood. Every receptor here comes from a woman aged 55-70 years with acute or convalescent COVID-19.

The CDR3 sequence is CASSEASQGISPLHF. For the CDR3, the DNA is TGTGCCAGCAGTGAAGCTAGTCAGGGAATCTCACCCCTCCACTTT. The V call is TRBV2, the J call TRBJ1-6; D perhaps matches TRBD1 (5 bases). V was cut by 0 bases and J by 10 bases, with 13 bases left in between. The CDR3 spans 15 residues. Germline V gene lookup returns CDR1 SNHLY and CDR2 FYNNEI.

The V gene is TRBV6-5, the J gene TRBJ1-2; D not resolved. Germline CDR1 is MNHEY and CDR2 is SVGAGI. The CDR3 totals 14 residues. V lost 6 bases and J lost 0, with 11 bases in between. The CDR3 here is CASRLSPTNYGYTF. CDR3 DNA: TGTGCCAGCAGGCTGTCGCCTACTAACTATGGCTACACCTTC.

The CDR3 DNA reads TGTGCCAGCTCACCGACCGGAAGGGGCAGCACTGAAGCTTTCTTT. This gives the protein CASSPTGRGSTEAFF. This chain connects TRBV18 to TRBJ1-1, with D perhaps TRBD1 (5 bases). Trimming took 3 bases from V and 4 from J, leaving 15 bases between them. Germline V lookup: CDR1 KGHSH, CDR2 LQKENI. The CDR3 is 15 residues long. Drawing the rest from reference TRBV18 and TRBJ1-1, the complete variable domain is NAGVMQNPRHLVRRRGQEARLRCSPMKGHSHVYWYRQLPEEGLKFMVYLQKENIIDESGMPKERFSAEFPKEGPSILRIQQVVRGDSAAYFCASSPTGRGSTEAFFGQGTRLTVV.

This clone was found a few times. This chain uses TRBV24-1 with TRBJ1-5, with D maybe TRBD1 (5 bases). CDR3 size: 17 residues. Germline-derived CDR1 and CDR2 are KGHDR and SFDVKD. The ends were cut back, 3 bases at V and 1 base at J, with 15 bases in the middle. The CDR3 coding sequence is TGTGCCACCAGTGATCCCAGGGCCGGAGGGAGCAATCAGCCCCAGCATTTT. The encoded protein is CATSDPRAGGSNQPQHF.

The chain couples TRBV19 to TRBJ1-5; 9 bases match TRBD1. Germline V gene data show CDR1 as LNHDA and CDR2 as SQIVND (reference sequence). V lost 9 bases to trimming and J lost 5 bases; unmatched junction nucleotides: 17. The CDR3 consists of 17 residues. The CDR3 sequence is CASKGDRVYQQDQPQHF. CDR3 in DNA: TGTGCCAGCAAAGGGGACAGGGTCTATCAGCAGGATCAGCCCCAGCATTTT.

CDR3 nucleotide sequence: TGTGCCAGCTCACCTCTCGGGAGGTCTCAAGAGACCCAGTACTTC. This translates into CASSPLGRSQETQYF. This chain links TRBV18 with TRBJ2-5; 7 bases agree with TRBD2. Losses at the gene ends were 3 bases for V and 2 bases for J; bases not matched to a gene: 6. This CDR3 has 15 amino acids. Germline assignment: CDR1 KGHSH and CDR2 LQKENI.

This chain uses TRBV5-4 with TRBJ1-1; 7 nucleotides match TRBD1. V lost 5 bases, J lost 1 base, and 8 bases stayed unmatched. Per the germline V gene, CDR1 is SGHNT and CDR2 is YYREEE (reference sequence). The length of the CDR3 is 15 residues. CDR3 amino acids: CASSTGTVANTEAFF. The CDR3 nucleotides are TGTGCCAGCAGTACCGGGACAGTCGCGAACACTGAAGCTTTCTTT.

The chain employs TRBV6-5 and TRBJ2-3; unclear D gene. The CDR3 sequence is 15 residues long. Germline CDR1 MNHEY, CDR2 SVGAGI. Trimming shortened V by 6 bases and J by 1 base, and 14 bases separated the two germline ends. In DNA, the CDR3 is TGTGCCAGCAGCGACGTCGGAGAAGGCACAGATACGCAGTATTTT. As protein: CASSDVGEGTDTQYF.

The chain carries TRBV29-1 and TRBJ2-7, with 9 bases lining up with TRBD2. CDR1 SQVTM and CDR2 ANQGSEA come from the germline V gene. The V gene end was trimmed by 6 bases and the J gene end by 5 bases; junction bases not matched to a gene: 2. The CDR3 runs 11 residues. The CDR3 nucleotides read TGCAGCGTAGGACTAGCGAACGAGCAGTACTTC. Amino acid sequence: CSVGLANEQYF.

The gene calls are TRBV4-1 and TRBJ2-1; a possible D gene is TRBD1 (5 bases). The CDR3 has 14 amino acids. Trimming shortened V by 4 bases and J by 6 bases, and 13 bases separated the two germline ends. CDR1 is MGHRA and CDR2 is YSYEKL in the germline V gene. The CDR3 loop reads CASSLAQAGNEQFF. The CDR3 DNA follows: TGCGCCAGCAGCCTGGCACAGGCTGGCAATGAGCAGTTCTTC.

The chain links TRBV12-3 or TRBV12-4 to TRBJ2-2, with 8 positions matching TRBD2. V lost 10 bases, J lost 7 bases, and 8 bases stayed unmatched. The CDR3 is 13 residues long. In nucleotides, the CDR3 is TGTGCCACCGACGGGAGGGCCGGCGGGGAGCTGTTTTTT. Translating it yields CATDGRAGGELFF.

The chain joins TRBV28 to TRBJ1-2, with D unclear. With 5 bases removed from V and 4 bases from J, the gap between germline ends came to 20 bases. This CDR3 comprises 16 residues. CDR1 is MDHEN and CDR2 is SYDVKM in the germline V gene. CDR3: CASSPPLGYNPYGYTF. The DNA of the CDR3 is TGTGCCAGCAGTCCACCTCTGGGCTACAACCCCTATGGCTACACCTTC.

V and J are TRBV7-6 and TRBJ2-3; 8 bases match TRBD1. V lost 5 bases, J lost 3 bases, and 7 bases stayed unmatched. The CDR3 loop spans 15 amino acids. Germline loops: CDR1 SGHVS, CDR2 FNYEAQ. The CDR3 loop reads CASSPRTGITDTQYF. CDR3 bases: TGTGCCAGCAGCCCCAGGACAGGGATAACAGATACGCAGTATTTT.

This chain joins TRBV7-6 and TRBJ2-3; D call uncertain. This CDR3 spans 14 amino acids. The ends were cut back, 5 bases at V and 1 base at J, with 10 bases in the middle. Germline assignment: CDR1 SGHVS and CDR2 FNYEAQ. CDR3 in amino acids: CASSPVAGTDTQYF. DNA of the CDR3: TGTGCCAGCAGCCCTGTGGCGGGCACAGATACGCAGTATTTT.

This rearrangement joins TRBV6-1 to TRBJ1-2, with a tentative D call TRBD1 (5 bases). CDR1 is MNHNS and CDR2 is SASEGT in the germline V gene. The CDR3 runs to 13 residues. Trimming shortened V by 3 bases and J by 8 bases, and 13 bases separated the two germline ends. CDR3 nucleotide sequence: TGTGCCAGCAGTGAGAGCCAGGGTTGGGGCTACACCTTC. It codes for CASSESQGWGYTF.

This rearrangement joins TRBV27 to TRBJ1-1, with 7 bases identical to TRBD1. The CDR3 loop spans 14 amino acids. After removal of 5 bases from V and 5 bases from J, the junction contained 8 bases not matched to a gene. Germline V lookup: CDR1 MNHEY, CDR2 SMNVEV (reference sequence). CDR3 loop: CASSARQGITEAFF. The CDR3 DNA follows: TGTGCCAGCAGTGCCCGACAGGGAATAACTGAAGCTTTCTTT.

The rearrangement links TRBV6-5 to TRBJ2-3, with 10 bases lining up with TRBD2. The CDR3 is 14 amino acids. J was trimmed by 5 bases and V by 9 bases; bases with no gene match: 8. CDR1 MNHEY and CDR2 SVGAGI come from the germline V gene. The CDR3 DNA follows: TGTGCCAGTACGACTAGCGGGCGGGGAGATACGCAGTATTTT. This translates into CASTTSGRGDTQYF.

DNA of the CDR3: TGTGCCAGCAGTACGACCAGGGTAGGGCCTGAAGCTTTCTTT. Amino acids: CASSTTRVGPEAFF. The chain carries TRBV2 and TRBJ1-1, with D possibly being TRBD1 (5 bases). Germline V gene data show CDR1 as SNHLY and CDR2 as FYNNEI. Between the trimmed V and J ends, which lost 5 bases and 6 bases, there was a span of 16 bases. CDR3 length: 14 residues.

The chain carries TRBV18 and TRBJ2-5; 8 bases fit TRBD2. The germline gives CDR1 KGHSH, CDR2 LQKENI. V shed 4 bases, J shed 0 bases, and the junction held 4 bases outside the gene matches. CDR3 length: 15 residues. The CDR3 spells CASSLAGYNQETQYF. CDR3 nucleotides: TGTGCCAGCTCACTAGCGGGGTATAACCAAGAGACCCAGTACTTC. Looking up the rest from reference TRBV18 and TRBJ2-5 gives the full variable domain: NAGVMQNPRHLVRRRGQEARLRCSPMKGHSHVYWYRQLPEEGLKFMVYLQKENIIDESGMPKERFSAEFPKEGPSILRIQQVVRGDSAAYFCASSLAGYNQETQYFGPGTRLLVL.